Below are 5 T cell receptor beta chains sequenced from a single sample in a study of blood T cells in healthy people across ages. A sample-barcoded 5' primer and a J-beta primer mix were used in a second PCR of roughly 6 to 11 cycles. TCRdb re-derived calls from the 5' RACE reads in MiXCR, one entry per CDR3 protein. The sample has under 2,000,000 distinct CDR3 sequences; around half are singletons. The specimen sequenced was blood. These receptors all stem from a woman aged 40 to 49 in good health.

This chain links TRBV6-2 or TRBV6-3 with TRBJ2-4; D may be TRBD2 (5 bases). The length of the CDR3 is 13 residues. Germline lookup yields CDR1 MNHEY and CDR2 SVGEGT. V lost 2 bases and J 13 bases, leaving 15 bases between the germline ends. This CDR3 reads CASSYGQAWEQYF. The CDR3 DNA is TGTGCCAGCAGTTACGGTCAGGCATGGGAGCAGTACTTC.

CDR3 nucleotide sequence: TGCAGTGCTAGAGATCCGAGGCAGGGGATGAACACTGAAGCTTTCTTT. Translated: CSARDPRQGMNTEAFF. The chain joins TRBV20-1 to TRBJ1-1, with a tentative D call TRBD1 (6 bases). The length of the CDR3 is 16 residues. The germline CDR1 and CDR2 sequences are DFQATT and SNEGSKA (reference sequence). The V end lost 0 bases, the J end lost 0 bases, and 14 bases lay between the germline ends.

The table lists this clonotype with a few counts. The chain employs TRBV20-1 and TRBJ2-5; a possible D gene is TRBD2 (6 bases). The end of the DNA aligns better with TRBJ2-7, so the J call may be wrong. CDR1 is DFQATT and CDR2 is SNEGSKA in the germline V gene (reference sequence). This CDR3 spans 14 amino acids. This CDR3 reads CSLRPGTGPYEQYF. CDR3 bases: TGCAGTCTTCGTCCGGGGACTGGTCCCTACGAGCAGTACTTC.

Turning to this clonotype: One junction end does not reproduce the germline sequence, and a read error may be involved. The chain combines TRBV4-2 with TRBJ1-6, with 8 bases aligning to TRBD1. The CDR3 is made up of 16 amino acids. Germline V gene data show CDR1 as LGHNA and CDR2 as YNFKEQ. CDR3 DNA sequence: TGTGCCAGCAGCCAAGGACAGGGGAGAATGGATTCACCTCTCCACTTT. Its translation: CASSQGQGRMDSPLHF.

The table lists this clonotype with a few counts. V usage is TRBV6-5 and J usage is TRBJ2-7; D uncertain. The germline V gene has CDR1 MNHEY and CDR2 SVGAGI. With 8 bases removed from V and 2 bases from J, the gap between germline ends came to 10 bases. The CDR3 is made up of 12 amino acids. The CDR3 is CASQVGPYEQYF. CDR3 nucleotide sequence: TGTGCCAGCCAGGTCGGACCCTACGAGCAGTACTTC.